This T cell receptor beta chain was captured in a study of B cell selection in AIRE deficiency. Points from the study as a whole: Patient Tconv cells held 30% to 35% of Treg sequences shared by healthy donors.

The germline V gene has CDR1 SEHNR and CDR2 FQNEAQ (reference sequence). The CDR3 covers 13 residues. V gave up 7 bases and J gave up 3 bases, with 12 bases separating them. Sequenced by immunoSEQ multiplex PCR; TCRdb stores in-frame clones only, minus some. The table records about 25,000 clones, about 95% of them present only once. A note on this clone: The antigen is unknown.

The sorted conventional CD4 T cells were gated as CD4+CD127+. The V gene is TRBV7-9, the J gene TRBJ1-1; D gene uncertain. The sequence derives from a human donor in good health. The sequenced sample consisted of CD4+CD127+ conventional T cells sorted from PBMCs. CDR3 protein: CASTLIRDTEAFF. DNA for the CDR3: TGTGCCAGCACCCTTATAAGGGACACTGAAGCTTTCTTT.